These 27 T cell receptor beta chains came from one sample sequenced in a study of technical replicates of blood from several donors. Method: immunoSEQ multiplex PCR; TCRdb's copy keeps in-frame clones and lacks some. The repertoire consists of just over 55,000 clones, with around 95% occurring once and the leading ten covering around 4%. The sequencing sample was made of PBMCs. The receptors come from a human donor in good health. Some clones in this sample may be carry-over from other donors' samples.

The chain has TRBV2 and TRBJ2-7; TRBD1 agrees at 9 bases. Germline V gene data show CDR1 as SNHLY and CDR2 as FYNNEI. Trimming took 3 bases from V and 6 from J; bases not matched to a gene: 3. CDR3 length equals 13 residues. CDR3 bases: TGTGCCAGCAGTGATACAGGGGGCGGCGAGCAGTACTTC. Translation gives CASSDTGGGEQYF.

This clone was detected only once. The V gene is TRBV5-4, the J gene TRBJ1-2; no clear D. Germline V gene sequence: CDR1 SGHNT, CDR2 YYREEE (reference sequence). With 0 bases removed from V and 8 bases from J, the gap between germline ends came to 11 bases. CDR3 length equals 13 residues. In nucleotides, the CDR3 is TGTGCCAGCAGCTTGGCCGGACTAAGAGGCTACACCTTC. Its protein product is CASSLAGLRGYTF. The full variable domain, rest sourced from reference TRBV5-4 and TRBJ1-2, is ETGVTQSPTHLIKTRGQQVTLRCSSQSGHNTVSWYQQALGQGPQFIFQYYREEENGRGNFPPRFSGLQFPNYSSELNVNALELDDSALYLCASSLAGLRGYTFGSGTRLTVV.

The V call is TRBV9, the J call TRBJ2-5, with TRBD1 matching over 8 bases. This CDR3 region has 16 residues. Trimming took 0 bases from V and 4 from J; bases not matched to a gene: 8. Germline V gives CDR1 SGDLS, CDR2 YYNGEE. In DNA, the CDR3 is TGTGCCAGCAGCGTAGGGGTCGGGACAGGCGGAGAGACCCAGTACTTC. Its translation: CASSVGVGTGGETQYF.

The gene calls are TRBV15 and TRBJ2-7, with D possibly being TRBD2 (6 bases). The V gene lost 5 bases and the J gene lost 1 base, with 12 bases spanning the gap. CDR3 size: 14 residues. Germline V lookup: CDR1 LNHNV, CDR2 YYDKDF (reference sequence). This CDR3 is CATSPRRDSYEQYF. The CDR3 nucleotides are TGTGCCACCAGCCCACGGAGGGATTCCTACGAGCAGTACTTC.

The chain combines TRBV9 with TRBJ1-2; a weak D match, TRBD1 (6 bases). V lost 4 bases, J lost 0 bases, and 16 bases lay in between. CDR3 length equals 16 residues. Per germline, CDR1 SGDLS and CDR2 YYNGEE. Written as DNA, the CDR3 is TGTGCCAGCAGCCCACATGGGGGCGGTGCTAACTATGGCTACACCTTC. Protein sequence: CASSPHGGGANYGYTF.

This chain uses TRBV4-2 with TRBJ2-7, with TRBD1 matching over 9 bases. CDR1 LGHNA and CDR2 YNFKEQ come from the germline V gene. The CDR3 loop spans 14 amino acids. With V trimmed by 4 bases and J by 6 bases, 7 bases remained unmatched. The CDR3 region is CASSLRDRVGEQYF. CDR3 nucleotide sequence: TGTGCCAGCAGCCTCCGGGACAGGGTTGGCGAGCAGTACTTC.

This chain connects TRBV15 to TRBJ2-7; 10 nucleotides line up with TRBD2. V lost 5 bases, J lost 2 bases, and 21 bases stayed unmatched. The germline V gene has CDR1 LNHNV and CDR2 YYDKDF (reference sequence). The CDR3 is 20 residues long. The CDR3 region is CATSARRFQREGPVAYEQYF. CDR3 bases: TGTGCCACCAGCGCCCGGAGGTTCCAGCGGGAGGGCCCCGTGGCCTACGAGCAGTACTTC.

The CDR3 region is CASSLVGGSSGANVLTF. The CDR3 coding sequence is TGCGCCAGCAGCTTGGTTGGAGGGAGCTCTGGGGCCAACGTCCTGACTTTC. This chain connects TRBV5-1 to TRBJ2-6; tentative D call: TRBD2 (6 bases). V lost 0 bases and J lost 0, with 10 bases in between. The CDR3 spans 17 residues. Germline CDR1 reads SGHRS; CDR2 reads YFSETQ. Based on the CDR3 plus reference TRBV5-1 and TRBJ2-6, the full variable domain is KAGVTQTPRYLIKTRGQQVTLSCSPISGHRSVSWYQQTPGQGLQFLFEYFSETQRNKGNFPGRFSGRQFSNSRSEMNVSTLELGDSALYLCASSLVGGSSGANVLTFGAGSRLTVL.

CDR3 DNA sequence: TGCAGCGTTGAAGATCCAGAAAACACTGAAGCTTTCTTT. Its translation is CSVEDPENTEAFF. The chain recombines TRBV29-1 with TRBJ1-1; no definite D call. Germline V gene data show CDR1 as SQVTM and CDR2 as ANQGSEA. Trimming left V 0 bases short and J 2 bases short, with 7 bases between. The CDR3 has 13 amino acids.

The rearrangement joins TRBV15 to TRBJ2-1; D uncertain. Germline V gene sequence: CDR1 LNHNV, CDR2 YYDKDF (reference sequence). This CDR3 is built from 15 residues. Trimming cost V 0 bases and J 3 bases, with 9 bases left between them. CDR3 protein: CATSRDGANYNEQFF. For the CDR3, the DNA is TGTGCCACCAGCAGAGATGGAGCGAACTACAATGAGCAGTTCTTC.

Here the CDR3 reads CASKDSSGANVLTF. Here the CDR3 DNA reads TGTGCCAGTAAAGACAGCTCTGGGGCCAACGTCCTGACTTTC. The rearrangement links TRBV19 to TRBJ2-6; D is possibly TRBD1 (5 bases). Trimming cost V 7 bases and J 0 bases, with 7 bases left between them. CDR1 and CDR2 (germline): LNHDA, SQIVND (reference sequence). The CDR3 contains 14 residues.

CDR3 nucleotide sequence: TGCGCCAGCAGCCAAGATCCCATCAGCTCTGGAAACACCATATATTTT. Translated, it gives CASSQDPISSGNTIYF. The chain joins TRBV4-3 to TRBJ1-3; D remains ambiguous. In germline, CDR1 is LGHNA, CDR2 YSLEER. Trimming stripped 0 bases from V and 0 bases from J, with 9 bases between. The CDR3 runs to 16 residues.

V usage is TRBV30 and J usage is TRBJ2-5, with 12 bases matching TRBD2. This CDR3 spans 17 amino acids. The germline V gene has CDR1 GTSNPN and CDR2 SVGIG (reference sequence). V lost 1 base and J lost 5; bases outside the gene matches: 11. For the CDR3, the DNA is TGTGCCTGGAGTGCTAGCGGGAGGGCCGCGGGGAGGGAGACCCAGTACTTC. Its protein is CAWSASGRAAGRETQYF.

J is TRBJ1-2 and V is TRBV19; D ambiguous. The germline V gene encodes CDR1 LNHDA and CDR2 SQIVND (reference sequence). CDR3 length: 14 residues. Trimming shortened V by 7 bases and J by 4 bases, and 16 bases separated the two germline ends. Written as DNA, the CDR3 is TGTGCCAGTACCCCACCCGAGGTTAGCTATGGCTACACCTTC. Protein: CASTPPEVSYGYTF.

In DNA form, the CDR3 reads TGTGCCAGCAGGAGGGACAGGGAAGAGACCCAGTACTTC. Translated: CASRRDREETQYF. The chain combines TRBV2 with TRBJ2-5; 9 bases agree with TRBD1. V was pared by 6 bases and J by 3 bases, with 2 bases of the junction left unmatched. The CDR3 contains 13 residues. Looked up from germline, CDR1 is SNHLY and CDR2 is FYNNEI.

The rearrangement uses TRBV4-1 and TRBJ1-1; 8 nucleotides agree with TRBD1. Trimming removed 3 bases from V and 2 bases from J; junction bases left unmatched: 5. This CDR3 region has 15 residues. The V gene's germline CDR1 is MGHRA and CDR2 YSYEKL. The CDR3 spells CASSHNRGVNTEAFF. CDR3 coding DNA: TGCGCCAGCAGCCACAACAGGGGGGTTAACACTGAAGCTTTCTTT.

This clone was observed a single time. V is TRBV27 and J is TRBJ2-7; maybe TRBD2 (5 bases). Germline CDR1 and CDR2: MNHEY and SMNVEV (reference sequence). The CDR3 sequence is 14 residues long. V lost 4 bases and J lost 0, with 10 bases in between. In DNA, the CDR3 is TGTGCCAGCAGTTACCCGGGATACTCCTACGAGCAGTACTTC. It encodes CASSYPGYSYEQYF.

CDR3 protein: CASSIASGANVLTF. The CDR3 DNA reads as TGTGCCAGTAGTATAGCGTCTGGGGCCAACGTCCTGACTTTC. This chain uses TRBV19 with TRBJ2-6; D is unclear. CDR1 and CDR2 (germline): LNHDA, SQIVND (reference sequence). The length of the CDR3 is 14 residues. The ends were cut back, 1 base at V and 1 base at J, with 2 bases in the middle.

The genes are TRBV4-2 and TRBJ2-7; 13 nucleotides line up with TRBD2. Trimming at V came to 0 bases and at J to 2 bases, leaving 7 bases not matched to a gene. The CDR3 is 18 residues long. Germline loops: CDR1 LGHNA, CDR2 YNFKEQ. CDR3 bases: TGTGCCAGCAGCCAAGAAGTACTAGCGGGGGGGTTCCCCTACGAGCAGTACTTC. Residues: CASSQEVLAGGFPYEQYF.

This chain links TRBV18 with TRBJ2-3; D ambiguous. V lost 4 bases, J lost 2 bases, and 13 bases lay in between. The CDR3 has 15 amino acids. Germline assignment: CDR1 KGHSH and CDR2 LQKENI. CDR3 region: CASSQANAVTDTQYF. CDR3 DNA sequence: TGTGCCAGCTCACAGGCCAACGCGGTCACAGATACGCAGTATTTT.

This chain uses TRBV5-1 with TRBJ2-3, with a possible D match to TRBD2 (5 bases). Germline CDR1 and CDR2: SGHRS and YFSETQ. This CDR3 spans 14 amino acids. The germline V and J ends were trimmed by 6 bases and 2 bases, with 13 bases remaining between them. The chain's CDR3 is CASKEGPPTDTQYF. The CDR3 nucleotides are TGCGCCAGCAAAGAGGGTCCCCCCACAGATACGCAGTATTTT.

The genes are TRBV6-6 and TRBJ1-5, with 8 positions matching TRBD1. Trimming at V came to 10 bases and at J to 5 bases, leaving 13 bases not matched to a gene. From germline, CDR1 is MNHNY and CDR2 SVGAGI (reference sequence). The CDR3 length is 15 residues. CDR3: CATSNIGQGHQPQHF. The CDR3 region has the DNA TGTGCCACCTCGAATATTGGACAGGGCCATCAGCCCCAGCATTTT.

The chain recombines TRBV7-2 with TRBJ2-7; D is possibly TRBD2 (7 bases). CDR1 and CDR2 (germline): SGHTA, FQGNSA. The ends were cut back, 7 bases at V and 1 base at J, with 14 bases in the middle. The CDR3 length is 14 residues. The CDR3: CASNSGGLSYEQYF. In DNA, the CDR3 is TGTGCCAGCAACTCCGGGGGGCTTTCCTACGAGCAGTACTTC. The full variable domain, completed using reference TRBV7-2 and TRBJ2-7, is GAGVSQSPSNKVTEKGKDVELRCDPISGHTALYWYRQSLGQGLEFLIYFQGNSAPDKSGLPSDRFSAERTGGSVSTLTIQRTQQEDSAVYLCASNSGGLSYEQYFGPGTRLTVT.

J is TRBJ2-1 and V is TRBV12-5; 10 bases are a match to TRBD2. Germline V gives CDR1 LGHNT, CDR2 FRNRAP. The V gene end was trimmed by 7 bases and the J gene end by 5 bases; junction bases not matched to a gene: 5. This CDR3 is built from 14 residues. The CDR3 sequence is CASATSGNDNEQFF. The CDR3 bases are TGTGCTAGTGCCACTAGCGGGAACGACAATGAGCAGTTCTTC.

This clone was seen just once. The chain couples TRBV11-2 to TRBJ2-1; perhaps TRBD2 as D (6 bases). The CDR3 contains 16 residues. Germline values: CDR1 SGHAT, CDR2 FQNNGV. V dropped 5 bases and J dropped 5 bases, with 19 bases sitting between them. The CDR3 bases are TGTGCCAGCAGCGGAGGGTATGGGACGGGTCACAATGAGCAGTTCTTC. Translation: CASSGGYGTGHNEQFF.

This clone was counted a single time. The V gene is TRBV9, the J gene TRBJ2-7; 12 positions match TRBD2. Germline-derived CDR1 and CDR2 are SGDLS and YYNGEE. The V segment lost 3 bases and the J segment 0 bases; nucleotides outside the gene matches: 1. The CDR3 contains 15 residues. CDR3 amino acids: CASSGTSGDSYEQYF. CDR3 in DNA: TGTGCCAGCAGCGGGACTAGCGGGGACTCCTACGAGCAGTACTTC.

The chain uses TRBV29-1 and TRBJ1-1; D ambiguous. Germline V gene sequence: CDR1 SQVTM, CDR2 ANQGSEA. This CDR3 region has 11 residues. Deletions cut 4 bases from V and 6 bases from J, with 9 bases between. Here the CDR3 reads CSVAGGAEAFF. Written as DNA, the CDR3 is TGCAGCGTTGCCGGCGGAGCTGAAGCTTTCTTT.